The T cell receptor (beta chain) described here comes from a study of T cell responses to AZD1222 COVID-19 vaccine. Produced via immunoSEQ multiplex PCR; TCRdb's table is partial and in-frame only. This table holds some 180,000 clones, 85% to 95% found once. A remark on this clone: As yet, its antigen is unknown.

General study points: Just 5 to 7 people given AZD1222 tested seropositive at baseline.

The sample in question was peripheral blood, obtained 28 days after the second dose of the MenACWY control vaccine. The source of this sequence is an adult who received the MenACWY meningococcal vaccine as a control.

In DNA, the CDR3 is TGCGCCAGCAGCTTGGATTCGGTCCAAGAGACCCAGTACTTC. Translating gives CASSLDSVQETQYF. V is TRBV5-1 and J is TRBJ2-5; D is uncertain. The germline CDR1 and CDR2 sequences are SGHRS and YFSETQ. This CDR3 is 14 amino acids long. V gave up 0 bases and J gave up 1 base, with 7 bases separating them.